This T cell receptor (beta chain) was profiled in a study of T cell changes during pregnancy in multiple sclerosis. With 0 bases removed from V and 9 bases from J, the gap between germline ends came to 10 bases. Germline V gene data show CDR1 as SGDLS and CDR2 as YYNGEE. CDR3 length: 13 amino acids. Assay: immunoSEQ multiplex PCR; the TCRdb copy retains only in-frame clones and omits some. The sample includes some 31,000 clones, 90% of them seen just once. V is TRBV9 and J is TRBJ2-1; D is possibly TRBD2 (5 bases). This sequence originates from a female donor in good health, enrolled as a control in a pregnancy study. Sequencing used CD4+ T cells from peripheral blood mononuclear cells, obtained in the second trimester of pregnancy. In DNA, the CDR3 is TGTGCCAGCAGCGTAGGTAGCGAGAGTGAGCAGTTCTTC. This translates into CASSVGSESEQFF.